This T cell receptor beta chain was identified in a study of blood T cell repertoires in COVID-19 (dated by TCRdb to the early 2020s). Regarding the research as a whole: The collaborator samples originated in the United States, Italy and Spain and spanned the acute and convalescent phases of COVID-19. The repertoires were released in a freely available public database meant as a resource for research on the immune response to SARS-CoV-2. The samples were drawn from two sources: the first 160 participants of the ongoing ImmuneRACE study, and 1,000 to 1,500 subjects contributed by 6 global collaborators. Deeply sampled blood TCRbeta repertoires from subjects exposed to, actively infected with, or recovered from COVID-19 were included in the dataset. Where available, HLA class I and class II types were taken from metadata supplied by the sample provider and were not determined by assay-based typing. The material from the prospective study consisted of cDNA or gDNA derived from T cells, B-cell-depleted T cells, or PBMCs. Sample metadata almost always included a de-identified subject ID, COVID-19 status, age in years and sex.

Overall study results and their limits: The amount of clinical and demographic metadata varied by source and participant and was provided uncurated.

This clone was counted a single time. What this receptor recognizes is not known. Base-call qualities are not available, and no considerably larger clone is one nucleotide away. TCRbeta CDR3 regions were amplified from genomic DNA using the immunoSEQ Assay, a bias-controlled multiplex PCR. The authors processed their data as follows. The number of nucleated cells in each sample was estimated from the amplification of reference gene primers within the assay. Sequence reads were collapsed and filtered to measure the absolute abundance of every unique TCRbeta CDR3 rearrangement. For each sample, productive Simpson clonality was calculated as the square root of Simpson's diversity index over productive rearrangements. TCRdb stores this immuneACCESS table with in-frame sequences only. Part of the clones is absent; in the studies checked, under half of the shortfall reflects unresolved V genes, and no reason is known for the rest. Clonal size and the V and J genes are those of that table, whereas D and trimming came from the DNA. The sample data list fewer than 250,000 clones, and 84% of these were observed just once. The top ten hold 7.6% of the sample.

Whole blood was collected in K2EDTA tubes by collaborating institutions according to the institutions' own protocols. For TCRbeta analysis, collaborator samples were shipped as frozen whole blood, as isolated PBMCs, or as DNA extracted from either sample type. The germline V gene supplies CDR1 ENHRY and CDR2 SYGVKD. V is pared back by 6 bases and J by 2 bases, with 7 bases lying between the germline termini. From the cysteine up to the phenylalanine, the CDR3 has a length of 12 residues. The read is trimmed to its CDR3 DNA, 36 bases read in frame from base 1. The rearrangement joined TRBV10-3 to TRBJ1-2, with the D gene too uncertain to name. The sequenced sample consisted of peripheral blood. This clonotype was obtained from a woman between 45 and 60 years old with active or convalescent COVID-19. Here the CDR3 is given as CAIRAGNYGYTF. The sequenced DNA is TGTGCCATCAGGGCGGGGAACTATGGCTACACCTTC.